The present entry profiles one TCR beta chain with its context. No antigen is known for it. No base-level quality is on record; no much larger clone is a single base apart. The sample is drawn from a study of cytomegalovirus exposure and HLA in healthy donors (dated by TCRdb to about 2017). The study in broad terms: In an earlier analysis of approximately 640 of the donors, 250 to 300 Gb of sequence data and 100 million or so unique TCR beta sequences from about 190 million T cells were reported. The study aimed to test whether signatures of past pathogen exposure could be identified by cataloging public T cell receptors. HLA typing included class I and class II loci at four-digit resolution. Besides the first cohort of roughly 700 subjects, a separate validation cohort made up of 90 to 150 different subjects was used. Approximately 330 gigabases of sequencing data and approximately 91 million unique TCR sequences made up an early release that covered approximately 650 HLA-typed donors. To predict cytomegalovirus infection status, the study brought together high-throughput TCR immunosequencing, statistical association of individual TCRs with disease status, and machine learning. Because of strong linkage in the cohort, five DR-DQ haplotypes were treated as single units for association and clustering. Among the approximately 420 genotyped donors, approximately 77% belonged to the genetic ancestry cluster associated with self-reported Caucasian donors. Using immunosequencing, the study profiled T cell repertoires from approximately 700 subjects and related those repertoires to cytomegalovirus serostatus. A later analysis re-examined previously published TCR beta repertoires from just over 650 donors and added high-resolution HLA genotyping to investigate patterns of TCR occurrence. A later genetic analysis took genome-wide SNP genotypes for about 60% of the roughly 670 donors and used that subset as a discovery cohort. Every repertoire in the discovery cohort had been generated on one and the same sequencing platform. The number of donors typed differed by locus, with 629-630 for A, B, C, DRB1 and DQB1, around 500 for DQA1, under 610 for DPA1, and around 460 for DPB1. Donor age, sex, ethnicity and CMV serostatus were collected together with the repertoire data. Among some 400 genotyped donors of the cohort, an average of about 240,000 unique TCR beta nucleotide sequences were sequenced per donor, around 18% of them non-productive. An earlier analysis of some 500 of the donors used high-throughput TCR beta sequencing to judge whether each TCR beta V gene segment behaved as functional or pseudogenic. The later analysis used no new phenotypic data to find candidate immune exposures, relying instead on TCR beta sequences and their occurrence across donors. The research as a whole found: According to a later analysis, parvovirus B19, influenza, CMV and Epstein-Barr virus appeared linked to several top co-occurrence clusters. A later analysis found that HLA-associated TCR beta chains were more clonally expanded and had lower generation probabilities than equally common non-associated chains. The earlier analysis of fewer than 750 of the donors excluded some 15 rarely observed V segments, including chromosome 9 orphons, because counts were too low. Most CMV-associated TCR beta chains appeared to be HLA-restricted in a later analysis, and the HLA associations seemed to be driven largely by CMV exposure. A cluster of highly shared sequence variants was judged likely to represent a technical artifact of the sequencing pipeline. A later genetic analysis associated a missense DCLRE1C variant with V-gene and J-gene trimming of TCR beta chains, and an independent cohort replicated the association. A further reported finding was that TCR beta sequences accurately predicted the HLA-A and HLA-B alleles for most subjects in the first cohort. In a later analysis, TCR association rates were found to vary across HLA loci, with the most associated TCRs seen for DRB1 alleles and the fewest for HLA-C alleles. When HLA alleles, especially DR and DQ, strongly co-occurred, TCR associations were difficult to assign to individual alleles. Three of the identified cytomegalovirus-associated TCR beta chains were confirmed in vitro to be specific for cytomegalovirus antigens. Compared with the roughly 700-donor mean, donors in an Asian-associated ancestry cluster had fewer N-insertions in productive TCRs, according to a later genetic analysis. The classifier was reported to diagnose cytomegalovirus status with high specificity and sensitivity in both the original and validation cohorts. Roughly uniform sequencing depth across donors was assumed in presence/absence analyses, although this assumption may not hold. An earlier analysis of approximately 530 of the donors showed that most TCR beta V segments appeared in productive rearrangements either about 87% or about 30% of the time, which broadly matched IMGT annotations. Immune exposure information for the cohort was limited to CMV serostatus. Because HLA typing was unavailable for some donors at each locus, only the typed subset was used in association tests. Because the 87-base-pair reads could not distinguish some IMGT-functional V segments, including TRBV6-2 and TRBV6-3, those segments were excluded. According to the authors, the approach could potentially be generalized to other disease states and immunological phenotypes. Linkage disequilibrium might explain the correlated functional status among segregating V segments, but an unknown experimental factor could not be ruled out. In the study, 150 to 200 TCR beta chains were listed as associated with cytomegalovirus. This cohort had only TCR beta chains sequenced, and the lack of alpha or paired-chain data limited which features could be detected. A later analysis associated about 17,000 TCR beta sequences with specific HLA alleles at a false discovery rate of 0.05. Most TCR sequences were seen in very few donors, while some public TCRs were found in many individuals.

Including cysteine and phenylalanine, the CDR3 has 12 amino acids. Only the CDR3 part of the read is kept: 36 bases, read in frame from the first base. Sequences MDHEN (CDR1) and SYDVKM (CDR2) are obtained from the germline V gene. At the junction V is shortened by 2 bases and J by 12 bases, with 14 bases in between. The cohort consisted of some 730 healthy bone marrow donors. All cohort members were sampled while nominally healthy, although unrecorded immune exposures were likely present. The donor tested CMV seropositive, placing the donor among the approximately 310 seropositive members of the cohort. A peripheral blood sample was provided by each donor, and peripheral blood mononuclear cells were used for TCR beta sequencing. Genomic DNA extraction from the blood cell samples was performed with the Qiagen DNeasy Blood Extraction Kit. Preparation of the library involved the immunoSEQ multiplex PCR assay. A mixture of 60 forward primers for TCR Vbeta segments and 13 reverse primers for TCR Jbeta segments was used in the multiplex PCR. Amplification of the CDR3 region of rearranged TCR beta genes was performed with a multiplex PCR assay on genomic DNA. On the Illumina HiSeq System, the amplified TCR beta libraries were sequenced as 87-base-pair reads. The source study handled its data this way. Across the 700 or so repertoires, a later analysis counted 75 million to 90 million unique TCR beta chains, roughly 11 million of which were shared by at least two donors. Raw reads were error-corrected and collapsed into unique sequences by a nearest-neighbor algorithm in which closely related sequences were merged to remove PCR and sequencing errors. CDR3 sequences were aligned to IMGT reference sequences to assign V, D and J gene segments. Each retained sequence needed at least a six-nucleotide match to both a V gene segment and a J gene segment. Rearrangements were classified as productive when the CDR3 lacked stop codons and remained in frame with V and J, and all other rearrangements were classified as non-productive. Following IMGT convention, CDR3 was defined as the stretch from the second conserved V-encoded cysteine to the conserved J-encoded phenylalanine. In an earlier analysis of approximately 500 of the donors, sequences lacking an unambiguous match to a single V gene segment were excluded. In an earlier analysis of several hundred of the donors, V segments were called functional above 56.7% productive rearrangements and were called segregating when the between-donor standard deviation exceeded 5%. A statistical classification framework was developed to diagnose cytomegalovirus status using the catalog of TCR beta chain sequences. In a later analysis, V and J genes were assigned by comparing TCR nucleotide sequences against IMGT/GENE-DB human TR gene sequences. Using the TCRdist pipeline, a later analysis assigned CDR3 sequences along with most-parsimonious VDJ recombination scenarios. A later analysis defined each TCR beta chain by its CDR3 amino acid sequence plus V-gene family, and excluded reads lacking a unique V-gene family. In a later analysis, a few hundred highly shared, low-generation-probability nucleotide sequences were removed to address suspected cross-contamination and a sequencing artifact. For each public chain, a later analysis derived a clonal expansion index from normalized ranks of inferred template counts within each repertoire. A later analysis computed generation probabilities with a VDJ recombination model fitted to out-of-frame rearrangements, and checked the results against IGoR. In a later analysis, TCR-TCR, TCR-HLA and TCR-CMV co-occurrence was scored with hypergeometric tests, and a repertoire-size bias correction was applied to TCR pairs. A later analysis estimated false discovery rates by permuting HLA or CMV assignments 20 times. In a later analysis, co-occurring TCRs were grouped using DBSCAN, with TCRdist sequence similarity added in when clustering inside HLA-allele-positive subsets. Repertoires with fewer than 30,000 or more than 120,000 public chains, plus five repertoires with anomalous nucleotide sharing, were excluded from co-occurrence clustering. TCRdb stores this immuneACCESS table with in-frame sequences only. Part of the clones is absent; in the studies checked, under half of the shortfall reflects unresolved V genes, and no reason is known for the rest. The D gene and trimming were derived from the DNA, and the V and J assignments and clone size from that table. The sample table contains about 160,000 clones; only one count was recorded for about 81% of them. The top ten hold more than 0.9% of the sample.

What was sequenced was PBMCs. The sequence joins TRBV28 to TRBJ2-7; the D gene lacks a confident call. The origin of this receptor is a girl aged 2-10 years in good health and CMV-seropositive. The CDR3 region: CASSLLGRPWYF. The nucleotide sequence reads as follows: TGTGCCAGCAGTTTACTGGGCCGGCCGTGGTACTTC.